Each of the 16 T cell receptor beta chains below was sequenced from the same sample in a study of Graves' ophthalmopathy and Graves' hyperthyroidism. For repertoire sequencing, the TCR beta CDR3 regions were amplified from RNA transcripts. In the first round, RT-PCR was carried out with HTBI primers, and a multiplex PCR formed the second round. TCRdb redid the calling of the multiplex PCR reads with MiXCR, one entry per CDR3 protein. The profile covers around 1.1 million distinct CDR3 sequences, with about 36% appearing a single time and roughly 11% taken by the ten largest. The sequenced material came from peripheral blood or thyroid tissue (not recorded which). These receptors were taken from an adult man with Graves' hyperthyroidism.

This chain joins TRBV29-1 and TRBJ2-7; D is possibly TRBD2 (5 bases). There are 15 residues in the CDR3. Germline V gives CDR1 SQVTM, CDR2 ANQGSEA. V was clipped by 0 bases and J by 2 bases, with 14 bases between them. CDR3 DNA sequence: TGCAGCGTTGAAGATCGGGGAATTGGGACCTACGAGCAGTACTTC. It codes for CSVEDRGIGTYEQYF.

The CDR3 here is CASSRSLGGNTEAFF. CDR3 nucleotides: TGTGCCAGCAGCCGTAGCCTCGGCGGGAACACTGAAGCTTTCTTT. V is TRBV4-2 and J is TRBJ1-1; D not certain. The CDR3 contains 15 residues. V was clipped by 4 bases and J by 1 base, with 13 bases between them. Germline V CDR1 and CDR2: LGHNA, YNFKEQ.

This clonotype was detected a few times. The rearrangement links TRBV25-1 to TRBJ2-5; 10 bases map to TRBD2. Losses at the gene ends were 6 bases for V and 5 bases for J; bases not matched to a gene: 9. CDR1 is MGHDK, CDR2 SYGVNS, per germline. The CDR3 totals 15 residues. In DNA form, the CDR3 reads TGTGCCAGCAGCTTGGCAGCGGGAGGGTTGGAGACCCAGTACTTC. Protein sequence: CASSLAAGGLETQYF.

V gene TRBV27 combines with J gene TRBJ1-1; TRBD1 might be the D (5 bases). This CDR3 has 15 residues. CDR1 MNHEY and CDR2 SMNVEV come from the germline V gene (reference sequence). V was pared by 5 bases and J by 5 bases, with 18 bases between. The CDR3 loop reads CASSENGGGGTEAFF. CDR3 DNA sequence: TGTGCCAGCAGTGAAAATGGTGGGGGAGGGACTGAAGCTTTCTTT.

This clonotype was seen many times. The V and J genes are TRBV2 and TRBJ1-6, with D perhaps matching TRBD1 (5 bases). The CDR3 length is 13 residues. Germline CDR1 reads SNHLY; CDR2 reads FYNNEI. Deletions cut 8 bases from V and 9 bases from J, with 14 bases between. The CDR3 region is CASVVEGTSPLHF. CDR3 DNA sequence: TGTGCCAGCGTTGTAGAGGGGACTTCACCCCTCCACTTT.

This clonotype was recorded a few times. An end of the junction differs from the germline gene, which may be a read error. The V and J genes are TRBV10-3 and TRBJ2-2, with 11 bases that match TRBD2. This CDR3 has 11 amino acids. From germline, CDR1 is ENHRY and CDR2 SYGVKD. The DNA for the CDR3 is TGTGCCATCAGCACTAGCGGGGGGCTGTTTTTT. It specifies CAISTSGGLFF.

This chain joins TRBV24-1 and TRBJ2-7; TRBD2 matches at 7 bases. Germline CDR1 KGHDR, CDR2 SFDVKD. The CDR3 runs to 16 residues. The V and J ends lost 3 bases and 7 bases, in that order; junction bases with no gene match: 14. Here the CDR3 reads CATSDPTGTTSGEQYF. CDR3 DNA: TGTGCCACCAGTGATCCGACCGGGACTACCTCGGGGGAGCAGTACTTC.

In its sample, this clonotype was seen a few times. V usage is TRBV5-6 and J usage is TRBJ2-7; tentatively, D is TRBD1 (6 bases). The V and J ends lost 4 bases and 4 bases respectively, with 21 bases between them. The CDR3 has 16 amino acids. Germline V gene sequence: CDR1 SGHDT, CDR2 YYEEEE. The DNA of the CDR3 is TGTGCCAGCAGCGAAGACAGGCGGATGTTGTCGTACGAGCAGTACTTC. Translating it yields CASSEDRRMLSYEQYF.

This clonotype was detected ten times or more. This chain uses TRBV20-1 with TRBJ2-5; D is undetermined. Germline CDR1 DFQATT, CDR2 SNEGSKA (reference sequence). The V end lost 0 bases, the J end lost 0 bases, and 8 bases lay between the germline ends. The CDR3 runs to 14 residues. The chain's CDR3 is CSARDLGHQETQYF. The CDR3 DNA is TGCAGTGCTAGAGATTTAGGACACCAAGAGACCCAGTACTTC.

Ten or more counts support this clonotype. V is TRBV20-1 and J is TRBJ2-7; D perhaps matches TRBD1 (5 bases). CDR1 and CDR2 (germline): DFQATT, SNEGSKA (reference sequence). This CDR3 comprises 14 residues. V was cut by 2 bases and J by 1 base, with 12 bases left in between. The CDR3 spells CSARLQGPSYEQYF. CDR3 nucleotide sequence: TGCAGTGCTAGACTTCAGGGCCCGTCCTACGAGCAGTACTTC.

This clonotype was detected ten times or more. J is TRBJ2-7 and V is TRBV12-3 or TRBV12-4, with 11 bases lining up with TRBD2. V shed 5 bases, J shed 2 bases, and the junction held 5 bases outside the gene matches. This CDR3 is built from 15 residues. CDR3 region: CASSPTSGGPYEQYF. The CDR3 DNA follows: TGTGCCAGCAGTCCTACTAGCGGGGGACCCTACGAGCAGTACTTC.

This clonotype was seen many times. V is TRBV10-3 and J is TRBJ1-3; D call uncertain. Trimming left V 3 bases short and J 0 bases short, with 9 bases between. This CDR3 contains 15 residues. Germline V gives CDR1 ENHRY, CDR2 SYGVKD. The CDR3 DNA is TGTGCCATCAGTGATCAGGTCGGCTCTGGAAACACCATATATTTT. This encodes CAISDQVGSGNTIYF.

This clonotype was observed many times. The CDR3 sequence: CASSLEYWTGEETQYF. The DNA of the CDR3 is TGTGCCAGCAGCTTAGAGTATTGGACAGGGGAAGAGACCCAGTACTTC. V is TRBV7-6 and J is TRBJ2-5; 9 nucleotides align to TRBD1. The J segment lost 3 bases and the V segment lost 1 base, leaving 6 bases of the junction unmatched. Germline loops: CDR1 SGHVS, CDR2 FNYEAQ. This CDR3 has 16 residues.

The chain recombines TRBV5-8 with TRBJ2-5, with 7 bases identical to TRBD1. Losses at the gene ends were 6 bases for V and 3 bases for J; bases not matched to a gene: 11. Germline CDR1 and CDR2: SGHTS and YDEGEE. The CDR3 covers 15 residues. The CDR3 DNA is TGTGCCAGCAATTCCCGGGACAGTGGGAAAGAGACCCAGTACTTC. Protein: CASNSRDSGKETQYF.

The rearrangement joins TRBV15 to TRBJ2-2, with TRBD2 matching over 13 bases. Germline V CDR1 and CDR2: LNHNV, YYDKDF (reference sequence). This CDR3 has 16 residues. V lost 7 bases to trimming and J lost 1 base; unmatched junction nucleotides: 3. Written as DNA, the CDR3 is TGTGCCACCACCAGGACTAGCGGGGGGAACACCGGGGAGCTGTTTTTT. Translation: CATTRTSGGNTGELFF.

This clonotype was found a few times. This chain links TRBV18 with TRBJ2-6; D might be TRBD1 or TRBD2, each matching 7 bases. This CDR3 is built from 15 residues. Trimming cost V 6 bases and J 4 bases, with 13 bases left between them. Germline V gene data show CDR1 as KGHSH and CDR2 as LQKENI. CDR3 loop: CASSRGGTGANVLTF. CDR3 in DNA: TGTGCCAGCTCCAGGGGGGGCACCGGGGCCAACGTCCTGACTTTC. The full variable domain, with the rest looked up from reference TRBV18 and TRBJ2-6, is NAGVMQNPRHLVRRRGQEARLRCSPMKGHSHVYWYRQLPEEGLKFMVYLQKENIIDESGMPKERFSAEFPKEGPSILRIQQVVRGDSAAYFCASSRGGTGANVLTFGAGSRLTVL.